This is a list of T cell receptor beta chains from one sample in a study of shared clonotypes between healthy human individuals. TCRdb keeps only in-frame clones here, not all; method: immunoSEQ multiplex PCR. The repertoire holds some 1,100,000 clones, with 75% to 85% as singletons. The source material was memory CD4+ T cells from PBMCs. The source of these receptors is a man aged 18 to 30 in good health. Some clones in this sample may be carry-over from other donors' samples. Each CDR3 is given with its conserved first and last residue. A D gene is named only where the DNA matches it firmly.

CDR3 DNA: TGTGCCAGCAGCTTAGTAGGGAAACCCTACGAGCAGTACTTC
CDR3 protein: CASSLVGKPYEQYF
J gene: TRBJ2-7
V gene: TRBV7-3
D gene: .

CDR3 DNA: TGTGCCAGCAGCTGGGGGGCAGGCCAGACTAACTATGGCTACACCTTC
CDR3 protein: CASSWGAGQTNYGYTF
J gene: TRBJ1-2
V gene: TRBV9
D gene: .

CDR3 DNA: TGTGCCTGGAGGGACACCGGGGAGCTGTTTTTT
CDR3 protein: CAWRDTGELFF
J gene: TRBJ2-2
V gene: TRBV30
D gene: .

CDR3 DNA: TGCGCCAGCAGGCGCGGGACAGACTACGAGCAGTACTTC
CDR3 protein: CASRRGTDYEQYF
J gene: TRBJ2-7
V gene: TRBV5-1
D gene: .

CDR3 DNA: TGCGCCAGCAGCCCCGTACCGGGACAATCCGGCTACACCTTC
CDR3 protein: CASSPVPGQSGYTF
J gene: TRBJ1-2
V gene: TRBV5-1
D gene: .

CDR3 DNA: TGTGCCATCAGTGGAAGCAACAATCAGCCCCAGCATTTT
CDR3 protein: CAISGSNNQPQHF
J gene: TRBJ1-5
V gene: TRBV10-3
D gene: .

CDR3 DNA: TGTGCCAGCAGTAACCTCTATAATTCACCCCTCCACTTT
CDR3 protein: CASSNLYNSPLHF
J gene: TRBJ1-6
V gene: TRBV28
D gene: .

CDR3 DNA: TGTGCCAGCAGCTTAGTACAGGGCAGTGGCTACACCTTC
CDR3 protein: CASSLVQGSGYTF
J gene: TRBJ1-2
V gene: TRBV5-5
D gene: .

CDR3 DNA: TGTGCCAGCAGCACCTCGGGACGAGGAAACACCATATATTTT
CDR3 protein: CASSTSGRGNTIYF
J gene: TRBJ1-3
V gene: TRBV9
D gene: .

CDR3 DNA: TGTGCCAGCAGCTTGTCAGGGGATAGCAATCAGCCCCAGCATTTT
CDR3 protein: CASSLSGDSNQPQHF
J gene: TRBJ1-5
V gene: TRBV5-8
D gene: .